This passage covers 30 T cell receptor beta chains from one sample sequenced in a study of shared clonotypes between healthy human individuals. Sequencing used immunoSEQ multiplex PCR; TCRdb keeps in-frame clones, though not all of them. This repertoire shows millions of clones, roughly 95% found once; its top ten account for around 0.13%. Sequencing was carried out using naive CD4+ T cells sorted from blood. Specified subset: CD45RA+ positively selected. The receptors were sampled from a man between 18 and 29 years old in good health.

The gene calls are TRBV5-1 and TRBJ1-3; D not resolved. The germline V gene encodes CDR1 SGHRS and CDR2 YFSETQ. V lost 1 base, J lost 0 bases, and 11 bases lay in between. This CDR3 has 16 residues. The CDR3 sequence is CASSLPGMSSGNTIYF. Here the CDR3 DNA reads TGCGCCAGCAGCTTGCCGGGGATGAGCTCTGGAAACACCATATATTTT.

V gene TRBV4-1 combines with J gene TRBJ2-1, with D perhaps TRBD2 (5 bases). Trimming removed 3 bases at V and 8 bases at J, with 17 bases between. The CDR3 loop spans 15 amino acids. CDR1 is MGHRA and CDR2 is YSYEKL in the germline V gene. The CDR3 region has the DNA TGCGCCAGCAGCCACCTATCGCTAGCCGGGCATGAGCAGTTCTTC. Translation: CASSHLSLAGHEQFF.

This rearrangement joins TRBV5-1 to TRBJ2-5, with 10 bases aligning to TRBD2. With 1 base clipped from V and 2 bases from J, the junction kept 5 bases outside the gene matches. The length of the CDR3 is 16 residues. Germline V CDR1 and CDR2: SGHRS, YFSETQ. CDR3 coding DNA: TGCGCCAGCAGCTTGAGTAGCGGGGGGCTTCAAGAGACCCAGTACTTC. It encodes CASSLSSGGLQETQYF.

This rearrangement joins TRBV7-2 to TRBJ2-2, with unresolved D. From germline, CDR1 is SGHTA and CDR2 FQGNSA. V dropped 8 bases and J dropped 5 bases, with 21 bases sitting between them. The CDR3 sequence is 16 residues long. In DNA, the CDR3 is TGTGCCAGCCGCGCCCAGGCATTGGGGTCGACCGGGGAGCTGTTTTTT. Translated, it gives CASRAQALGSTGELFF.

For this clone: The same CDR3 also results from other DNA sequences found in this sample. The genes are TRBV9 and TRBJ2-5; D is unresolved. CDR3 length: 13 residues. V was shortened by 2 bases and J by 2 bases, with 7 bases between the two germline ends. Germline V lookup: CDR1 SGDLS, CDR2 YYNGEE. As DNA, the CDR3 is TGTGCCAGCAGCGTTGCGTTACAAGAGACCCAGTACTTC. Amino acid sequence: CASSVALQETQYF.

On this clone itself: A much larger clone lies a single base off, so this may be a read error. The rearrangement links TRBV4-3 to TRBJ2-7, with 10 bases matching TRBD2. The CDR3 extends over 15 amino acids. Germline V CDR1 and CDR2: LGHNA, YSLEER. CDR3: CASSQGTSGTYEQCF. The CDR3 bases are TGCGCCAGCAGCCAAGGGACTAGCGGTACCTACGAGCAGTGCTTC.

The chain uses TRBV5-3 and TRBJ2-4; D not resolved. TRBV5-3 is reported as an ORF; its role is uncertain. The ends were cut back, 1 base at V and 0 bases at J, with 8 bases in the middle. The CDR3 spans 15 residues. The DNA for the CDR3 is TGTGCCAGAAGCTTGTATCAGTTAGCCAAAAACATTCAGTACTTC. It encodes CARSLYQLAKNIQYF.

The V call is TRBV27, the J call TRBJ2-1; tentative D call: TRBD2 (5 bases). The CDR3 contains 15 residues. V lost 4 bases, J lost 16 bases, and 26 bases lay in between. CDR1 MNHEY and CDR2 SMNVEV come from the germline V gene (reference sequence). The CDR3 protein is CASSSLLLDSGPRFF. DNA of the CDR3: TGTGCCAGCAGTTCACTACTATTGGACTCCGGGCCTCGATTCTTC.

The CDR3 spells CACRRAGINYGYTF. In nucleotides, the CDR3 is TGTGCCTGTAGGCGGGCAGGTATTAATTATGGCTACACCTTC. The chain joins TRBV28 to TRBJ1-2, with no clear D. The CDR3 is 14 residues long. Germline CDR1 MDHEN, CDR2 SYDVKM. The ends were cut back, 11 bases at V and 5 bases at J, with 21 bases in the middle.

This clone is a singleton in its sample. This rearrangement joins TRBV2 to TRBJ1-6; D remains unclear. Looked up from germline, CDR1 is SNHLY and CDR2 is FYNNEI. The CDR3 has 13 amino acids. With 0 bases removed from V and 11 bases from J, the gap between germline ends came to 8 bases. The CDR3 bases are TGTGCCAGCAGTGAAGCTGTTAGTACACCCCTCCACTTT. Translating it yields CASSEAVSTPLHF. The whole variable domain, filled in from reference TRBV2 and TRBJ1-6, reads EPEVTQTPSHQVTQMGQEVILRCVPISNHLYFYWYRQILGQKVEFLVSFYNNEISEKSEIFDDQFSVERPDGSNFTLKIRSTKLEDSAMYFCASSEAVSTPLHFGNGTRLTVT.

This rearrangement joins TRBV5-1 to TRBJ1-2; TRBD1 is a possible D gene (5 bases). Looked up from germline, CDR1 is SGHRS and CDR2 is YFSETQ. The CDR3 runs 16 residues. The V gene lost 4 bases and the J gene lost 9 bases, with 25 bases spanning the gap. The CDR3 DNA reads TGCGCCAGCAGCGAGGTTGCAGGGCCTTTGAGTGTGAGCTACACCTTC. Amino acids: CASSEVAGPLSVSYTF.

Worth noting for this clone: The sample carries other DNA sequences with the same CDR3. The gene calls are TRBV7-9 and TRBJ1-1; D is uncertain. V lost 0 bases and J lost 1, with 3 bases in between. Looked up from germline, CDR1 is SEHNR and CDR2 is FQNEAQ (reference sequence). This CDR3 has 13 residues. Here the CDR3 reads CASSLAENTEAFF. CDR3 sequence (DNA): TGTGCCAGCAGCTTAGCGGAGAACACTGAAGCTTTCTTT.

This clone was detected once. The chain links TRBV19 to TRBJ1-6; D might be TRBD1 (6 bases). The CDR3 consists of 16 residues. V dropped 7 bases and J dropped 9 bases, with 22 bases sitting between them. CDR1 is LNHDA and CDR2 is SQIVND in the germline V gene (reference sequence). DNA for the CDR3: TGTGCCAGTAAATCAGGGGAGGGCGTCGGGATTTCACCCCTCCACTTT. This sequence encodes CASKSGEGVGISPLHF. Based on the CDR3 plus reference TRBV19 and TRBJ1-6, the full variable domain is DGGITQSPKYLFRKEGQNVTLSCEQNLNHDAMYWYRQDPGQGLRLIYYSQIVNDFQKGDIAEGYSVSREKKESFPLTVTSAQKNPTAFYLCASKSGEGVGISPLHFGNGTRLTVT.

This chain links TRBV5-6 with TRBJ1-2; 9 positions agree with TRBD1. The J segment lost 2 bases and the V segment lost 4 bases, leaving 6 bases of the junction unmatched. Per the germline V gene, CDR1 is SGHDT and CDR2 is YYEEEE. The CDR3 runs to 15 residues. CDR3 in amino acids: CASSVDRGSNYGYTF. The CDR3 coding sequence is TGTGCCAGCAGCGTTGACAGGGGGAGCAACTATGGCTACACCTTC.

The chain uses TRBV19 and TRBJ2-2; 9 nucleotides match TRBD2. After removal of 9 bases from V and 0 bases from J, the junction contained 5 bases not matched to a gene. This CDR3 spans 15 amino acids. Germline V gene data show CDR1 as LNHDA and CDR2 as SQIVND (reference sequence). The CDR3 DNA reads TGTGCCAGCGGTAGCGGGAGCGCGAACACCGGGGAGCTGTTTTTT. Translation gives CASGSGSANTGELFF.

The chain joins TRBV5-4 to TRBJ2-7; D gene unclear. The CDR3 contains 16 residues. Trimming cost V 3 bases and J 6 bases, with 22 bases left between them. CDR1 is SGHNT, CDR2 YYREEE, per germline (reference sequence). The CDR3 region has the DNA TGTGCCAGCAGCTCCCCTCCGGGTAGGTCTAAGGGCGAGCAGTACTTC. Translated, it gives CASSSPPGRSKGEQYF.

The CDR3 coding sequence is TGTGCCAGTACCCAGCTCTATGGCTACACCTTC. This codes for CASTQLYGYTF. V usage is TRBV19 and J usage is TRBJ1-2; D call uncertain. The CDR3 is 11 residues long. The V end was cut by 7 bases, the J end by 4 bases, with 7 bases between. Per germline, CDR1 LNHDA and CDR2 SQIVND (reference sequence).

As concerns this clone: Other DNA sequences in the sample encode the same CDR3. The V and J genes are TRBV18 and TRBJ2-7, with a tentative D call TRBD1 (5 bases). CDR3 length: 14 residues. Trimming took off 3 bases at V and 2 bases at J, with 11 bases between the two ends. Germline V lookup: CDR1 KGHSH, CDR2 LQKENI. CDR3 protein: CASSPQGLTYEQYF. In DNA form, the CDR3 reads TGTGCCAGCTCACCCCAGGGATTGACCTACGAGCAGTACTTC.

This chain uses TRBV6-1 with TRBJ2-1; a weak D match, TRBD2 (5 bases). V lost 10 bases to trimming and J lost 4 bases, with 17 bases between them. CDR3 size: 14 residues. Germline CDR1 MNHNS, CDR2 SASEGT. CDR3 region: CANSKGLGYNEQFF. The CDR3 DNA is TGTGCCAACTCAAAAGGACTGGGATACAATGAGCAGTTCTTC.

The chain has TRBV5-1 and TRBJ1-4, with TRBD1 as a possible D gene (6 bases). CDR1 is SGHRS, CDR2 YFSETQ, per germline. V lost 4 bases, J lost 4 bases, and 11 bases lay in between. This CDR3 is built from 14 residues. CDR3 protein: CASSRDTLNEKLFF. Here the CDR3 DNA reads TGCGCCAGCAGCCGGGACACCCTTAATGAAAAACTGTTTTTT.

The chain uses TRBV5-1 and TRBJ2-2; 7 nucleotides agree with TRBD1. Germline trimming cut 3 bases from V and 1 base from J; bases unmatched to any gene: 3. The CDR3 loop spans 15 amino acids. Germline V gene sequence: CDR1 SGHRS, CDR2 YFSETQ. In DNA, the CDR3 is TGCGCCAGCAGCTCGGGACAGTTGAACACCGGGGAGCTGTTTTTT. Its translation is CASSSGQLNTGELFF.

V is TRBV6-4 and J is TRBJ2-2, with 7 bases identical to TRBD2. CDR1 is MRHNA and CDR2 is SNTAGT in the germline V gene. This CDR3 has 15 residues. The CDR3 here is CANGRTPANTGELFF. CDR3 nucleotide sequence: TGTGCTAACGGGAGGACTCCCGCGAACACCGGGGAGCTGTTTTTT.

V and J are TRBV7-2 and TRBJ2-7, with TRBD2 identical over 8 bases. This CDR3 comprises 14 residues. Germline CDR1 SGHTA, CDR2 FQGNSA. Trimming cost V 10 bases and J 4 bases; bases outside gene matches: 12. CDR3 residues: CATKEYGGGYEQYF. The CDR3 DNA reads as TGTGCCACCAAGGAGTACGGCGGGGGGTACGAGCAGTACTTC.

The chain couples TRBV4-2 to TRBJ2-3; 10 positions agree with TRBD2. The trim removed 1 base at V and 1 base at J, leaving 5 bases unmatched. The CDR3 loop spans 17 amino acids. The germline V gene has CDR1 LGHNA and CDR2 YNFKEQ. CDR3 region: CASSQGAGGRGTDTQYF. The CDR3 DNA reads TGTGCCAGCAGCCAAGGAGCGGGGGGGCGGGGCACAGATACGCAGTATTTT.

The chain combines TRBV30 with TRBJ2-7; D uncertain. Germline lookup yields CDR1 GTSNPN and CDR2 SVGIG (reference sequence). V lost 0 bases to trimming and J lost 5 bases, with 14 bases between them. The CDR3 runs to 14 residues. The CDR3 loop reads CAWSVLGSRDEQYF. CDR3 nucleotide sequence: TGTGCCTGGAGTGTACTGGGGTCTAGGGACGAGCAGTACTTC.

The rearrangement uses TRBV5-1 and TRBJ1-5, with a weak D call TRBD1 (6 bases). Germline CDR1 reads SGHRS; CDR2 reads YFSETQ. The CDR3 spans 13 residues. V lost 2 bases and J 7 bases, leaving 10 bases between the germline ends. For the CDR3, the DNA is TGCGCCAGCAGCTTTGAAGGGGGACAGCCCCAGCATTTT. Translating it yields CASSFEGGQPQHF.

In its sample, this clone was seen once. The identical CDR3 is also encoded by other nucleotide sequences in the sample. The rearrangement links TRBV11-3 to TRBJ2-1; D is perhaps TRBD2 (6 bases). V was pared by 3 bases and J by 0 bases, with 6 bases between. CDR3 length: 14 amino acids. Germline V gene data show CDR1 as SGHNT and CDR2 as YENEEA. The CDR3 here is CASSLGGSYNEQFF. The CDR3 region has the DNA TGTGCCAGCAGCTTGGGGGGCTCCTACAATGAGCAGTTCTTC.

The V call is TRBV27, the J call TRBJ1-6; no clear D. Deletions cut 5 bases from V and 3 bases from J, with 8 bases between. Germline V lookup: CDR1 MNHEY, CDR2 SMNVEV (reference sequence). CDR3 length: 14 residues. CDR3 sequence reads: CASSISIYNSPLHF. The CDR3, as DNA: TGTGCCAGCAGTATCAGTATCTATAATTCACCCCTCCACTTT.

The chain is built from TRBV7-9 and TRBJ2-5; D uncertain. V lost 5 bases to trimming and J lost 0 bases, with 13 bases between them. The CDR3 runs 15 residues. CDR1 SEHNR and CDR2 FQNEAQ come from the germline V gene (reference sequence). The CDR3 loop reads CASSPDIKNQETQYF. The CDR3 nucleotides are TGTGCCAGCAGCCCGGATATAAAAAACCAAGAGACCCAGTACTTC.

This clone was observed at least ten times. The same CDR3 is also encoded by other DNA sequences in this sample. The CDR3 DNA follows: TGTGCCAGCAGTCCGGACAGGGGGGATGGCTACACCTTC. It is translated as CASSPDRGDGYTF. The chain combines TRBV6-5 with TRBJ1-2, with 10 bases that match TRBD1. The CDR3 extends over 13 amino acids. Germline V CDR1 and CDR2: MNHEY, SVGAGI. V shed 5 bases and J 6 bases; nucleotides not matched to a gene: 3.